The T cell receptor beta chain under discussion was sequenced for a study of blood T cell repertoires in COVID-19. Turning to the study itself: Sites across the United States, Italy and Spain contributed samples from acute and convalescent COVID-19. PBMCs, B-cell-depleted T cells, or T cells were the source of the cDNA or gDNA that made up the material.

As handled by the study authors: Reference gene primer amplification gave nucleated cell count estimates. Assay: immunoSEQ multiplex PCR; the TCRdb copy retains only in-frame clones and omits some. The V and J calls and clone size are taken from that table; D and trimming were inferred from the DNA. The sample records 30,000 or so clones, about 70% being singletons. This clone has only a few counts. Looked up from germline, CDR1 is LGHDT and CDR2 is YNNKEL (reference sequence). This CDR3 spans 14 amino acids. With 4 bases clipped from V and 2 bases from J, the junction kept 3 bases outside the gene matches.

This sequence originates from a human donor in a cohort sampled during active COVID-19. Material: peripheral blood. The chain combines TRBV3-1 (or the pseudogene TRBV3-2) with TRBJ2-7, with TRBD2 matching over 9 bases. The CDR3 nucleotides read TGTGCCAGCAGCCGACTAGCGGTTCCCTACGAGCAGTACTTC. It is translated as CASSRLAVPYEQYF.